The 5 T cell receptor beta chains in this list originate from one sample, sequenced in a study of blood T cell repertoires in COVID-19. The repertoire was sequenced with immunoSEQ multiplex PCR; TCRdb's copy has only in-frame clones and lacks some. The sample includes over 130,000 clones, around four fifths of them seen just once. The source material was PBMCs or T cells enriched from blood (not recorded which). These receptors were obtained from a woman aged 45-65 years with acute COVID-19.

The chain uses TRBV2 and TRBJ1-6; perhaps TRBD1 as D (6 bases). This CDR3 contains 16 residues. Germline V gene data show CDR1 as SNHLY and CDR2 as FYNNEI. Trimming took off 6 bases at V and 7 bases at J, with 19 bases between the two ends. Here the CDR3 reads CASRRQVSLGNSPLHF. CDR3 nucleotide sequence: TGTGCCAGCAGAAGACAGGTCAGCCTCGGGAATTCACCCCTCCACTTT.

CDR3 loop: CAWSPHGESPLHF. The CDR3 nucleotides read TGTGCCTGGAGTCCCCACGGGGAATCACCCCTCCACTTT. The chain employs TRBV30 and TRBJ1-6; no firm D call. CDR1 and CDR2 from the germline V gene are GTSNPN and SVGIG (reference sequence). Trimming took off 2 bases at V and 10 bases at J, with 12 bases between the two ends. This CDR3 has 13 residues.

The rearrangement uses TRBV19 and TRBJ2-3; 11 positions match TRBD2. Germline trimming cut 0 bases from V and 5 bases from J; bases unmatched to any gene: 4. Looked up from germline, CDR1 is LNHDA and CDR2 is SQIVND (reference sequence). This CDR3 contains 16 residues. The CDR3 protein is CASSIELAGAGDTQYF. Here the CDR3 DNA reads TGTGCCAGTAGTATAGAACTAGCGGGAGCGGGAGATACGCAGTATTTT.

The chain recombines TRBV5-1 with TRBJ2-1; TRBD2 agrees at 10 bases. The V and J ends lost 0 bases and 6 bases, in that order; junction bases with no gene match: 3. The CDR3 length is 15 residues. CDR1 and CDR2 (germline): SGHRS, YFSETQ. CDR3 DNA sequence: TGCGCCAGCAGCTTGGTAGCGGGAGGTAGCAATGAGCAGTTCTTC. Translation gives CASSLVAGGSNEQFF.

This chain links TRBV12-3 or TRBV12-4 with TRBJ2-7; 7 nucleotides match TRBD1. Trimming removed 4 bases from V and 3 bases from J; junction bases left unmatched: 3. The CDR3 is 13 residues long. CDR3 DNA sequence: TGTGCCAGCAGTTCTCGACAGGGCTACGAGCAGTACTTC. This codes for CASSSRQGYEQYF.